Shown below are 32 T cell receptor beta chains from a single sample sequenced in a study of T cells in Graves' hyperthyroidism and ophthalmopathy. What was amplified from RNA transcripts were TCR beta CDR3 regions. HTBI primers were the set used in a first-round RT-PCR of the TCR CDR3. TCRdb called the multiplex PCR reads again in MiXCR, with one record for every CDR3 protein. The sample lists fewer than 550,000 distinct CDR3 sequences; approximately 25% were seen once. The sample consisted of blood. The receptors originated from a woman under 40 with Graves' ophthalmopathy.

The chain joins TRBV12-5 to TRBJ1-1; 8 bases agree with TRBD1. From germline, CDR1 is LGHNT and CDR2 FRNRAP. The CDR3 length is 16 residues. J lost 0 bases, V lost 6 bases, and 9 bases had no gene match. CDR3 nucleotide sequence: TGTGCTAGTGGAACCCCCGGGACAGGCATGAACACTGAAGCTTTCTTT. It is translated as CASGTPGTGMNTEAFF.

Ten or more counts support this clonotype. J is TRBJ1-1 and V is TRBV12-3 or TRBV12-4; TRBD1 aligns across 10 bases. J gave up 11 bases and V 6 bases, and 9 bases lay outside the gene matches. The CDR3 is made up of 13 amino acids. CDR3 loop: CASRTTGGYVAFF. Written as DNA, the CDR3 is TGTGCCAGCAGAACGACAGGGGGCTACGTGGCTTTCTTT.

CDR3 loop: CASGQGAGANVLTF. For the CDR3, the DNA is TGTGCCAGCGGGCAGGGGGCTGGGGCCAACGTCCTGACTTTC. This chain joins TRBV5-6 and TRBJ2-6; 7 bases are shared with TRBD1. The V segment lost 7 bases and the J segment 2 bases; nucleotides outside the gene matches: 3. The length of the CDR3 is 14 residues. CDR1 and CDR2 (germline): SGHDT, YYEEEE.

This clonotype was seen ten or more times. V gene TRBV30 combines with J gene TRBJ2-7, with D hard to call. V shed 0 bases and J shed 6 bases, with 3 bases lying between them. The CDR3 covers 10 residues. The germline V gene encodes CDR1 GTSNPN and CDR2 SVGIG (reference sequence). The CDR3 spells CAWSVSEQYF. Here the CDR3 DNA reads TGTGCCTGGAGTGTAAGCGAGCAGTACTTC.

The count of this clonotype is one. Being one base from a much bigger clone, this may be a read error. The chain couples TRBV9 to TRBJ2-7, with unresolved D. The CDR3 extends over 14 amino acids. Germline V gene sequence: CDR1 SGDLS, CDR2 YYNGEE. CDR3 DNA: TGTGTCAGCAGCGTAGTTGGGTCTTCTCCCGAGCAGTACTTC. Translating gives CVSSVVGSSPEQYF.

The rearrangement uses TRBV6-1 and TRBJ1-2, with D tentatively TRBD1 (6 bases). The V gene lost 2 bases and the J gene lost 4 bases, with 11 bases spanning the gap. The CDR3 is 14 residues long. The germline CDR1 and CDR2 sequences are MNHNS and SASEGT. The DNA for the CDR3 is TGTGCCAGCAGTGAATCACAGGGAGCCTATGGCTACACCTTC. Translated: CASSESQGAYGYTF.

The chain combines TRBV7-9 with TRBJ1-1; no clear D gene. V lost 4 bases and J 11 bases, leaving 14 bases between the germline ends. Looked up from germline, CDR1 is SEHNR and CDR2 is FQNEAQ (reference sequence). CDR3 length: 12 residues. CDR3 bases: TGTGCCAGCAGCTCGCGGGCCGCTGTGGCTTTCTTT. Protein product: CASSSRAAVAFF. The entire variable domain, with the rest obtained from reference TRBV7-9 and TRBJ1-1, is as follows: DTGVSQNPRHKITKRGQNVTFRCDPISEHNRLYWYRQTLGQGPEFLTYFQNEAQLEKSRLLSDRFSAERPKGSFSTLEIQRTEQGDSAMYLCASSSRAAVAFFGQGTRLTVV.

This chain links TRBV11-2 with TRBJ1-1; no firm D call. The germline CDR1 and CDR2 sequences are SGHAT and FQNNGV. V was pared by 0 bases and J by 10 bases, with 21 bases between. This CDR3 has 16 amino acids. For the CDR3, the DNA is TGTGCCAGCAGCTTAGATCTCGGAACCGATAACCGTAGAGCTTTCTTT. Its translation is CASSLDLGTDNRRAFF.

The chain links TRBV20-1 to TRBJ2-7; 7 bases map to TRBD1. J gave up 4 bases and V 3 bases, and 15 bases lay outside the gene matches. The CDR3 has 16 amino acids. The V gene's germline CDR1 is DFQATT and CDR2 SNEGSKA (reference sequence). This chain's CDR3 is CSARDLDEGASYEQYF. In nucleotides, the CDR3 is TGCAGTGCTAGGGATTTGGACGAGGGGGCCTCGTACGAGCAGTACTTC.

This clonotype was seen ten or more times. This chain joins TRBV30 and TRBJ1-1; 7 nucleotides match TRBD1. The CDR3 loop spans 13 amino acids. Germline trimming cut 3 bases from V and 3 bases from J; bases unmatched to any gene: 4. Germline CDR1 and CDR2: GTSNPN and SVGIG (reference sequence). CDR3 bases: TGTGCCTGGAGACAGGGGCTCGACACTGAAGCTTTCTTT. Protein: CAWRQGLDTEAFF. Full variable domain (outside the CDR3, taken from reference TRBV30 and TRBJ1-1): SQTIHQWPATLVQPVGSPLSLECTVEGTSNPNLYWYRQAAGRGLQLLFYSVGIGQISSEVPQNLSASRPQDRQFILSSKKLLLSDSGFYLCAWRQGLDTEAFFGQGTRLTVV.

This clonotype appeared a few times. This sequence joins TRBV30 and TRBJ2-7, with 9 bases that match TRBD1. CDR1 and CDR2 from the germline V gene are GTSNPN and SVGIG (reference sequence). Trimming removed 2 bases from V and 6 bases from J; junction bases left unmatched: 5. This CDR3 contains 13 residues. CDR3 sequence reads: CAWSSDRGAEQYF. In DNA, the CDR3 is TGTGCCTGGAGTTCCGACAGGGGGGCCGAGCAGTACTTC.

This clonotype was detected many times. The chain uses TRBV6-4 and TRBJ1-1; perhaps TRBD1 as D (5 bases). Looked up from germline, CDR1 is MRHNA and CDR2 is SNTAGT. Trimming left V 5 bases short and J 1 base short, with 8 bases between. The CDR3 contains 13 residues. CDR3 sequence (DNA): TGTGCCAGCAGTACGGACACGAACACTGAAGCTTTCTTT. This sequence encodes CASSTDTNTEAFF.

This clonotype was counted at least ten times. The chain links TRBV20-1 to TRBJ2-2, with D tentatively TRBD2 (5 bases). With 6 bases removed from V and 4 bases from J, the gap between germline ends came to 12 bases. The V gene's germline CDR1 is DFQATT and CDR2 SNEGSKA (reference sequence). The CDR3 has 13 residues. The CDR3 is CSANGILTGELFF. As DNA, the CDR3 is TGCAGTGCAAACGGGATACTCACCGGGGAGCTGTTTTTT.

This clonotype was seen more than once but under ten times. V and J are TRBV19 and TRBJ1-1, with TRBD1 as a possible D gene (5 bases). V was cut by 1 base and J by 0 bases, with 12 bases left in between. The germline CDR1 and CDR2 sequences are LNHDA and SQIVND (reference sequence). The CDR3 spans 16 residues. DNA for the CDR3: TGTGCCAGTAGTATAGGGAGGGACGCCGTGAACACTGAAGCTTTCTTT. It is translated as CASSIGRDAVNTEAFF. The full variable domain, in which reference TRBV19 and TRBJ1-1 provide the parts outside the CDR3, is DGGITQSPKYLFRKEGQNVTLSCEQNLNHDAMYWYRQDPGQGLRLIYYSQIVNDFQKGDIAEGYSVSREKKESFPLTVTSAQKNPTAFYLCASSIGRDAVNTEAFFGQGTRLTVV.

The V and J genes are TRBV10-3 and TRBJ1-6; TRBD1 is a possible D gene (5 bases). Trimming left V 0 bases short and J 3 bases short, with 9 bases between. This CDR3 has 16 residues. From germline, CDR1 is ENHRY and CDR2 SYGVKD. This chain's CDR3 is CAISESTGVYNSPLHF. CDR3 sequence (DNA): TGTGCCATCAGTGAGTCCACAGGAGTCTATAATTCACCCCTCCACTTT.

This sequence joins TRBV28 and TRBJ2-5; D is undetermined. Germline V gene sequence: CDR1 MDHEN, CDR2 SYDVKM. Trimming took off 6 bases at V and 8 bases at J, with 22 bases between the two ends. This CDR3 is built from 15 residues. CDR3 loop: CASSSPSQTDTTQYF. CDR3 DNA sequence: TGTGCCAGCAGCTCACCCTCCCAGACCGACACTACCCAGTACTTC.

This clonotype occurred many times. V and J are TRBV2 and TRBJ2-7, with D hard to call. The CDR3 runs 13 residues. Germline values: CDR1 SNHLY, CDR2 FYNNEI. V was clipped by 8 bases and J by 7 bases, with 18 bases between them. The CDR3 is CASFAVRASEQYF. The CDR3, as DNA: TGTGCCAGCTTTGCGGTAAGGGCCTCTGAGCAGTACTTC.

The chain is built from TRBV29-1 and TRBJ2-7; D is possibly TRBD1 (6 bases). CDR3 length: 12 residues. V shed 3 bases and J shed 6 bases, with 12 bases lying between them. Germline CDR1 and CDR2: SQVTM and ANQGSEA. As DNA, the CDR3 is TGCAGCGTTGAGGGGGACACGGTCGAGCAGTACTTC. Amino acids: CSVEGDTVEQYF.

This clonotype was found many times. V and J are TRBV27 and TRBJ1-4; 8 bases are a match to TRBD1. The CDR3 extends over 16 amino acids. Germline V lookup: CDR1 MNHEY, CDR2 SMNVEV (reference sequence). V lost 6 bases to trimming and J lost 8 bases; unmatched junction nucleotides: 14. The CDR3 region is CASSLEGAGGREKLFF. The CDR3 region has the DNA TGTGCCAGCAGCCTGGAAGGGGCAGGGGGCCGGGAAAAACTGTTTTTT.

There are a few counts of this clonotype. The gene calls are TRBV10-3 and TRBJ1-1; TRBD1 matches 7 bases. The CDR3 is 14 amino acids. V lost 3 bases to trimming and J lost 4 bases; unmatched junction nucleotides: 5. Germline values: CDR1 ENHRY, CDR2 SYGVKD. CDR3 sequence reads: CAISDVTGITEAFF. CDR3 sequence (DNA): TGTGCCATCAGTGACGTGACAGGGATCACTGAAGCTTTCTTT.

The CDR3 is CASSSTLAGDTGELFF. CDR3 DNA: TGTGCCAGCAGCTCCACCCTAGCGGGGGACACCGGGGAGCTGTTTTTT. The chain links TRBV11-2 to TRBJ2-2, with 10 bases fitting TRBD2. Trimming cost V 4 bases and J 3 bases; bases outside gene matches: 5. The CDR3 contains 16 residues. Germline V gene sequence: CDR1 SGHAT, CDR2 FQNNGV.

J is TRBJ2-7 and V is TRBV29-1; 7 positions match TRBD2. J gave up 5 bases and V 8 bases, and 9 bases lay outside the gene matches. CDR1 is SQVTM and CDR2 is ANQGSEA in the germline V gene. CDR3 length: 12 residues. As DNA, the CDR3 is TGCAGCTTCAGCCGGGACTACAACGAGCAGTACTTC. It is translated as CSFSRDYNEQYF.

The table lists this clonotype with a few counts. The chain has TRBV12-3 or TRBV12-4 and TRBJ2-2, with TRBD1 matching over 9 bases. V lost 7 bases, J lost 7 bases, and 7 bases stayed unmatched. This CDR3 has 14 residues. As DNA, the CDR3 is TGTGCCAGCAACACGGGACAGGGAATCGGGGAGCTGTTTTTT. Its translation: CASNTGQGIGELFF.

This clonotype was counted many times. The chain couples TRBV2 to TRBJ1-1, with 7 bases aligning to TRBD1. This CDR3 region has 14 residues. Trimming took 1 base from V and 12 from J; bases not matched to a gene: 11. The germline V gene encodes CDR1 SNHLY and CDR2 FYNNEI. The CDR3, as DNA: TGTGCCAGCAGTGAAGTCGGGAGGGGGCGGTCGACTTTCTTT. This translates into CASSEVGRGRSTFF.

This clonotype was detected many times. The V gene is TRBV7-2, the J gene TRBJ1-2, with 9 bases aligning to TRBD1. The germline CDR1 and CDR2 sequences are SGHTA and FQGNSA. CDR3 length equals 13 residues. V shed 5 bases and J 7 bases; nucleotides not matched to a gene: 5. The CDR3 reads CASSLQGARGYTF. DNA for the CDR3: TGTGCCAGCAGCCTACAGGGGGCGCGTGGCTACACCTTC.

The V and J genes are TRBV5-1 and TRBJ2-2; maybe TRBD1 (5 bases). The CDR3 spans 18 residues. V was pared by 4 bases and J by 5 bases, with 24 bases between. Germline V gene data show CDR1 as SGHRS and CDR2 as YFSETQ. The CDR3 loop reads CASSGGQSGGPLTGELFF. The CDR3 bases are TGCGCCAGCAGCGGTGGACAATCGGGCGGACCCTTAACCGGGGAGCTGTTTTTT.

This clonotype was observed many times. The V gene is TRBV2, the J gene TRBJ2-4, with D unresolved. Germline V gene lookup returns CDR1 SNHLY and CDR2 FYNNEI. V shed 8 bases and J shed 2 bases, with 10 bases lying between them. CDR3 length equals 13 residues. For the CDR3, the DNA is TGTGCCAGCGACACGGTAACCAAAAACATTCAGTACTTC. This translates into CASDTVTKNIQYF.

Many counts were recorded for this clonotype. The V and J genes are TRBV29-1 and TRBJ2-2; 9 positions match TRBD1. CDR3 length: 14 amino acids. CDR1 and CDR2 from the germline V gene are SQVTM and ANQGSEA. The CDR3 loop is CSGQGQASAGELFF. CDR3 in DNA: TGCAGTGGACAGGGGCAGGCCTCCGCCGGGGAGCTGTTTTTT.

The table lists this clonotype with many counts. The J gene is TRBJ2-2, the V gene TRBV2; tentative D call: TRBD1 (6 bases). Trimming took off 6 bases at V and 5 bases at J, with 16 bases between the two ends. The CDR3 is 15 residues long. Germline CDR1 SNHLY, CDR2 FYNNEI. The CDR3 DNA sequence: TGTGCCAGCAGGCCAGAGGCAGGGGAGACCGGGGAGCTGTTTTTT. Its translation: CASRPEAGETGELFF.

This clonotype was seen many times. V and J are TRBV20-1 and TRBJ2-7; no clear D gene. Germline CDR1 and CDR2: DFQATT and SNEGSKA (reference sequence). Trimming shortened V by 1 base and J by 2 bases, and 9 bases separated the two germline ends. There are 13 residues in the CDR3. The DNA for the CDR3 is TGCAGTGCTAGAGGGCCATCCCCCTACGAGCAGTACTTC. This gives the protein CSARGPSPYEQYF.

The table lists this clonotype with many counts. The chain couples TRBV6-5 to TRBJ2-7; 10 bases map to TRBD1. The CDR3 has 14 amino acids. CDR1 is MNHEY and CDR2 is SVGAGI in the germline V gene. V shed 6 bases, J shed 4 bases, and the junction held 6 bases outside the gene matches. CDR3 nucleotide sequence: TGTGCCAGCAGGCCGGGACAGGGGATTTACGAGCAGTACTTC. Translating gives CASRPGQGIYEQYF.

The sample holds many counts of this clonotype. The chain is built from TRBV19 and TRBJ2-5; a possible D gene is TRBD2 (6 bases). V lost 3 bases and J 4 bases, leaving 6 bases between the germline ends. The CDR3 runs to 12 residues. In germline, CDR1 is LNHDA, CDR2 SQIVND (reference sequence). The CDR3 here is CASSMGGETQYF. The DNA of the CDR3 is TGTGCCAGTAGTATGGGAGGAGAGACCCAGTACTTC.